Detailed here is one T cell receptor beta chain. The data are from a study of blood T cell repertoires in COVID-19. Background on the study: COVID-19 samples, acute and convalescent, were from the United States, Italy and Spain. From T cells, B-cell-depleted T cells, or PBMCs came the material, which was cDNA or gDNA.

Study processing details: Using reference gene primer amplification, nucleated cell counts were estimated. Some clones are missing from TCRdb's copy, which holds only in-frame ones; the method was immunoSEQ multiplex PCR. V and J calls and clone size are those listed in that table; D and trimming were worked out from the DNA. The sample yields over 200,000 clones, about 90% seen once. The CDR3 totals 16 residues. Unmatched junction bases numbered 12, after V lost 5 bases and J lost 2 bases. Looked up from germline, CDR1 is SGHTA and CDR2 is FQGNSA. The specimen was peripheral blood. This TCR came from a woman in her sixties or seventies with acute or convalescent COVID-19. V is TRBV7-2 and J is TRBJ2-7, with 7 nucleotides matching TRBD2. CDR3 residues: CASSQGGIAGTYEQYF. As DNA, the CDR3 is TGTGCCAGCAGCCAAGGTGGAATAGCGGGTACCTACGAGCAGTACTTC.